This passage covers 18 T cell receptor beta chains from one sample sequenced in a study of human T cells and chemical hapten exposure. TCRdb re-analysed the RACE reads in MiXCR, keeping a single row per CDR3 protein. The table lists approximately 41,000 distinct CDR3 sequences, over 7.5% of them singletons, with 26% in the top ten. Time point given: patch test 3, about 24 weeks after DPC sensitization. This sample's treatment: therapeutic diphenylcyclopropenone sensitization with weekly scalp DPC. Extraction yielded total RNA from whole blood (unfractionated). The sequencing here drew on whole blood, taken in connection with sensitization to the hapten diphenylcyclopropenone (DPC). These receptors came from a man between 45 and 60 years old with alopecia areata. Some clones in this sample may be carry-over from other donors' samples.

The CDR3 nucleotides read TGCAGCGTGGGGACAGGGGGCAATAATTCACCCCTCCACTTT. The encoded protein is CSVGTGGNNSPLHF. The chain has TRBV29-1 and TRBJ1-6, with TRBD1 matching 12 bases. Germline V CDR1 and CDR2: SQVTM, ANQGSEA. The CDR3 covers 14 residues. The junction had 2 bases not matched to a gene; V was cut back by 6 bases and J by 5 bases. The full variable domain, rest sourced from reference TRBV29-1 and TRBJ1-6, is SAVISQKPSRDICQRGTSLTIQCQVDSQVTMMFWYRQQPGQSLTLIATANQGSEATYESGFVIDKFPISRPNLTFSTLTVSNMSPEDSSIYLCSVGTGGNNSPLHFGNGTRLTVT.

This clonotype was seen ten or more times. The chain combines TRBV18 with TRBJ2-3; unclear D gene. The CDR3 has 11 amino acids. V was shortened by 3 bases and J by 6 bases, with 4 bases between the two germline ends. Germline lookup yields CDR1 KGHSH and CDR2 LQKENI. CDR3 sequence (DNA): TGTGCCAGCTCACCTGAGGATACGCAGTATTTT. Protein product: CASSPEDTQYF.

This clonotype came up many times. This sequence joins TRBV7-2 and TRBJ2-2, with TRBD2 matching 8 bases. Trimming cost V 5 bases and J 6 bases; bases outside gene matches: 11. The germline gives CDR1 SGHTA, CDR2 FQGNSA. The CDR3 spans 16 residues. The CDR3 bases are TGTGCCAGCAGCAGCCGTGGGACTAGAAACTCCGGGGAGCTGTTTTTT. Its protein product is CASSSRGTRNSGELFF.

This clonotype was detected many times. The J gene is TRBJ2-1, the V gene TRBV5-1; the match to TRBD2 covers 10 bases. This CDR3 comprises 16 residues. With V trimmed by 4 bases and J by 6 bases, 10 bases remained unmatched. The germline V gene encodes CDR1 SGHRS and CDR2 YFSETQ. The CDR3 protein is CASSGVSSGRANEQFF. CDR3 sequence (DNA): TGCGCCAGCAGCGGCGTTTCGAGCGGGAGGGCCAATGAGCAGTTCTTC.

This clonotype has a handful of counts. CDR3 sequence (DNA): TGTGCCAGCAGTGTAGCGGGAGGGCGCGATGAGCAGTTCTTC. This encodes CASSVAGGRDEQFF. The chain recombines TRBV6-1 with TRBJ2-1; 11 bases match TRBD2. The germline V gene has CDR1 MNHNS and CDR2 SASEGT. The CDR3 has 14 amino acids. V trimming: 4 bases; J trimming: 8 bases; junction bases outside the gene matches: 4.

The V call is TRBV20-1, the J call TRBJ1-2; D unresolved. This CDR3 is built from 13 residues. The V and J ends lost 0 bases and 2 bases respectively, with 7 bases between them. Per germline, CDR1 DFQATT and CDR2 SNEGSKA (reference sequence). Here the CDR3 reads CSAREAENYGYTF. In DNA, the CDR3 is TGCAGTGCTAGAGAGGCGGAGAACTATGGCTACACCTTC.

This chain connects TRBV7-9 to TRBJ2-7; 12 positions agree with TRBD2. From germline, CDR1 is SEHNR and CDR2 FQNEAQ (reference sequence). Germline trimming cut 8 bases from V and 0 bases from J; bases unmatched to any gene: 8. The CDR3 runs 16 residues. CDR3 DNA: TGTGCCAGCCAGACTAGCGGGAGTTCGAGCTCCTACGAGCAGTACTTC. Protein product: CASQTSGSSSSYEQYF.

The V gene is TRBV7-6, the J gene TRBJ2-3; 14 bases map to TRBD2. This CDR3 is 16 amino acids long. V was pared by 3 bases and J by 10 bases, with 9 bases of the junction left unmatched. The germline V gene encodes CDR1 SGHVS and CDR2 FNYEAQ. CDR3 loop: CASSLGLAGAPGAQYF. As DNA, the CDR3 is TGTGCCAGCAGCTTGGGACTAGCGGGAGCTCCTGGGGCGCAGTATTTT.

CDR3 DNA sequence: TGCAGCGTTCGGACAGGGGCGAACACTGAAGCTTTCTTT. It yields the protein CSVRTGANTEAFF. The chain is built from TRBV29-1 and TRBJ1-1, with 9 nucleotides matching TRBD1. CDR1 is SQVTM and CDR2 is ANQGSEA in the germline V gene. The CDR3 sequence is 13 residues long. V gave up 5 bases and J gave up 1 base; unmatched junction bases: 2. The full variable domain, rest sourced from reference TRBV29-1 and TRBJ1-1, is SAVISQKPSRDICQRGTSLTIQCQVDSQVTMMFWYRQQPGQSLTLIATANQGSEATYESGFVIDKFPISRPNLTFSTLTVSNMSPEDSSIYLCSVRTGANTEAFFGQGTRLTVV.

This clonotype was detected many times. The chain employs TRBV28 and TRBJ1-2; D possibly corresponds to TRBD1 (6 bases). Germline CDR1 and CDR2: MDHEN and SYDVKM. Trimming took off 10 bases at V and 2 bases at J, with 17 bases between the two ends. CDR3 size: 14 residues. In DNA, the CDR3 is TGTGCCACCGAGGACAGAATTTTAAACTATGGCTACACCTTC. Encoded protein: CATEDRILNYGYTF.

The J gene is TRBJ2-2, the V gene TRBV2, with 7 positions matching TRBD2. CDR1 is SNHLY and CDR2 is FYNNEI in the germline V gene. CDR3 length: 14 amino acids. V shed 7 bases and J 2 bases; nucleotides not matched to a gene: 4. The CDR3 reads CASNAGANTGELFF. The CDR3 nucleotides are TGTGCCAGCAACGCGGGAGCAAACACCGGGGAGCTGTTTTTT. Using reference TRBV2 and TRBJ2-2 for the parts outside the CDR3, the full variable domain is EPEVTQTPSHQVTQMGQEVILRCVPISNHLYFYWYRQILGQKVEFLVSFYNNEISEKSEIFDDQFSVERPDGSNFTLKIRSTKLEDSAMYFCASNAGANTGELFFGEGSRLTVL.

This clonotype was seen repeatedly, ten times or more. The gene calls are TRBV11-3 and TRBJ2-1; 7 bases are a match to TRBD1. V gave up 4 bases and J gave up 4 bases; unmatched junction bases: 13. There are 17 residues in the CDR3. Germline V gene lookup returns CDR1 SGHNT and CDR2 YENEEA. CDR3: CASSSHRGLGDYNEQFF. The CDR3 DNA sequence: TGTGCCAGCAGCTCCCACAGGGGCTTGGGGGATTACAATGAGCAGTTCTTC.

This sequence joins TRBV7-8 and TRBJ2-1, with TRBD2 matching over 7 bases. Germline V gene sequence: CDR1 SGHVS, CDR2 FQNEAQ. This CDR3 contains 14 residues. Germline trimming cut 3 bases from V and 9 bases from J; bases unmatched to any gene: 8. The CDR3: CASSFSAGSGEQFF. CDR3 nucleotide sequence: TGTGCCAGCAGCTTTTCAGCGGGATCTGGTGAGCAGTTCTTC.

The chain employs TRBV7-9 and TRBJ2-2, with 11 bases fitting TRBD2. This CDR3 region has 17 residues. V was pared by 5 bases and J by 0 bases, with 5 bases of the junction left unmatched. Germline-derived CDR1 and CDR2 are SEHNR and FQNEAQ (reference sequence). In nucleotides, the CDR3 is TGTGCCAGCAGCCCCTTAGCGGGAGGGGCGAACACCGGGGAGCTGTTTTTT. It is translated as CASSPLAGGANTGELFF.

V and J are TRBV5-1 and TRBJ2-2, with D uncertain. The germline CDR1 and CDR2 sequences are SGHRS and YFSETQ. CDR3 length: 13 residues. Trimming shortened V by 4 bases and J by 4 bases, and 8 bases separated the two germline ends. CDR3 amino acids: CASSLGFTGELFF. The CDR3 DNA reads TGCGCCAGCAGCCTGGGGTTCACCGGGGAGCTGTTTTTT.

The rearrangement uses TRBV10-1 and TRBJ2-7, with a possible D match to TRBD1 (6 bases). Germline lookup yields CDR1 WNHNN and CDR2 SYGVQD (reference sequence). The CDR3 is 17 amino acids. Trimming cost V 2 bases and J 3 bases, with 20 bases left between them. This chain's CDR3 is CASSELTGPKTNYEQYF. The CDR3 DNA is TGCGCCAGCAGTGAGCTGACAGGACCGAAGACTAACTACGAGCAGTACTTC.

This clonotype was counted many times. The chain combines TRBV6-5 with TRBJ1-6, with D possibly matching TRBD1 (5 bases). Germline V lookup: CDR1 MNHEY, CDR2 SVGAGI. V was cut by 3 bases and J by 6 bases, with 15 bases left in between. The CDR3 totals 16 residues. In DNA, the CDR3 is TGTGCCAGCAGTTATTCCGCGGGGGGGAGTAATTCACCCCTCCACTTT. Translating gives CASSYSAGGSNSPLHF.

This clonotype was detected many times. V usage is TRBV6-5 and J usage is TRBJ1-1, with D possibly matching TRBD1 (6 bases). The germline CDR1 and CDR2 sequences are MNHEY and SVGAGI. There are 14 residues in the CDR3. Between the trimmed V and J ends, which lost 6 bases and 8 bases, there was a span of 19 bases. The DNA for the CDR3 is TGTGCCAGCAGCAAACTGGACAGACTCGGGGAAGCTTTCTTT. This codes for CASSKLDRLGEAFF.